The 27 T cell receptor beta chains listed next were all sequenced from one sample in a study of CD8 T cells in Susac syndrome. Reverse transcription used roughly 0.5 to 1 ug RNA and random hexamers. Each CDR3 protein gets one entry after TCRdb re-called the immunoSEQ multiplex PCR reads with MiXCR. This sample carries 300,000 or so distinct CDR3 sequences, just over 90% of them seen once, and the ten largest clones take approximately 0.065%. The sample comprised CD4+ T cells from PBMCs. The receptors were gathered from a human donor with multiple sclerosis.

CDR3 residues: CSAARNTEAFF. In nucleotides, the CDR3 is TGCAGCGCGGCTCGGAACACTGAAGCTTTCTTT. The rearrangement uses TRBV29-1 and TRBJ1-1, with no clear D. There are 11 residues in the CDR3. Trimming pared 7 bases from V and 1 base from J, leaving 7 bases between. Germline CDR1 reads SQVTM; CDR2 reads ANQGSEA.

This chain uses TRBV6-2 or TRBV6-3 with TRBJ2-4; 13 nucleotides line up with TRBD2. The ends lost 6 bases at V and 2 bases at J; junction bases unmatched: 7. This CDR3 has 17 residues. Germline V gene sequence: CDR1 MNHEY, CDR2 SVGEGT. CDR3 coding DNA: TGTGCCAGCAGATCCGGGACTAGCGGGGCTCCCAAAAACATTCAGTACTTC. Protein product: CASRSGTSGAPKNIQYF.

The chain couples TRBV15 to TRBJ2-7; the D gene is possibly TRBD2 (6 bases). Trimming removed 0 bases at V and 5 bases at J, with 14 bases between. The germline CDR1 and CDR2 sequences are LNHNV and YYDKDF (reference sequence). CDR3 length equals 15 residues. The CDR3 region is CATSRDPGGLDEQYF. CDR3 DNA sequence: TGTGCCACCAGCAGAGATCCTGGGGGACTTGACGAGCAGTACTTC.

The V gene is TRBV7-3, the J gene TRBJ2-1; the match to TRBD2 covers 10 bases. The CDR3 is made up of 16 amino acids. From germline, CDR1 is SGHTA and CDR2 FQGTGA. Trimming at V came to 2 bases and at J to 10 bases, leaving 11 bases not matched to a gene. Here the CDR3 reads CASSLSPSGRAGEQFF. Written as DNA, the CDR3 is TGTGCCAGCAGCTTATCCCCCAGCGGGAGGGCCGGGGAGCAGTTCTTC. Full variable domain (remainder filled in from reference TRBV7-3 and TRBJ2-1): GAGVSQTPSNKVTEKGKYVELRCDPISGHTALYWYRQSLGQGPEFLIYFQGTGAADDSGLPNDRFFAVRPEGSVSTLKIQRTERGDSAVYLCASSLSPSGRAGEQFFGPGTRLTVL.

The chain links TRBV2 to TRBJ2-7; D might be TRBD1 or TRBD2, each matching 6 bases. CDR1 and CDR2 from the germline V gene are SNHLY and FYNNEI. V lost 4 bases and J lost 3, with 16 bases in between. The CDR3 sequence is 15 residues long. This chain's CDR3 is CASSGGGGLDYEQYF. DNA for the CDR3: TGTGCCAGCAGTGGCGGTGGGGGGCTAGACTACGAGCAGTACTTC.

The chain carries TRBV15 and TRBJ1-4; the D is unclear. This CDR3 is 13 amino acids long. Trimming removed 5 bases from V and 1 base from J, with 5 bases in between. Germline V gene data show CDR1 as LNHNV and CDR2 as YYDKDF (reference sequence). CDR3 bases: TGTGCCACCAGCCGAGGAACTAATGAAAAACTGTTTTTT. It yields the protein CATSRGTNEKLFF.

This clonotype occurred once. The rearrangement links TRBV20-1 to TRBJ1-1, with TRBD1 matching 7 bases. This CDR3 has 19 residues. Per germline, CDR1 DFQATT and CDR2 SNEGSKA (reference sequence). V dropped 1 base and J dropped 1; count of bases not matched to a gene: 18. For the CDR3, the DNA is TGCAGTGCTAGAGGGGTCACTCCGGGACAGCCGAAAAGGAACACTGAAGCTTTCTTT. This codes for CSARGVTPGQPKRNTEAFF.

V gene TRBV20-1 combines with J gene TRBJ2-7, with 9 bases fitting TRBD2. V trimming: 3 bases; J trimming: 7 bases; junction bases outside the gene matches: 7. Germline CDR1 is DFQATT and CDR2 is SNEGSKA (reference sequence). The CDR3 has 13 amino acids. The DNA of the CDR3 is TGCAGTGCTAGGACTAGCGGCCGCTGGGAGCAGTACTTC. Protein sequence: CSARTSGRWEQYF.

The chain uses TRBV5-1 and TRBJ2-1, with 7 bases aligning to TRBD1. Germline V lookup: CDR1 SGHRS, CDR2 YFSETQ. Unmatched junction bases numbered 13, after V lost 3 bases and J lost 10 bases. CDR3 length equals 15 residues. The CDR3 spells CASSSGTAGAVEQFF. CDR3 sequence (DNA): TGCGCCAGCAGCTCCGGGACAGCCGGTGCAGTCGAGCAGTTCTTC.

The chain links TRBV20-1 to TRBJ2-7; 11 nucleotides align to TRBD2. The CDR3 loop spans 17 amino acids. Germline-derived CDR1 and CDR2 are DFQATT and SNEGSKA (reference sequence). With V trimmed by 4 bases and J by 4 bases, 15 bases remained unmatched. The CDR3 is CSATTKIKGLAEYEQYF. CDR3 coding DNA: TGCAGTGCTACGACCAAAATAAAGGGACTAGCGGAGTACGAGCAGTACTTC.

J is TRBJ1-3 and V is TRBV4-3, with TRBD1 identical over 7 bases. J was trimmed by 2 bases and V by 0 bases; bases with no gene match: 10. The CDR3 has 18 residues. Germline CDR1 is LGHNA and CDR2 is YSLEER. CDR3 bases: TGCGCCAGCAGCCAAGAAGGACAGGCTAGTGCTACTGGAAACACCATATATTTT. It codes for CASSQEGQASATGNTIYF.

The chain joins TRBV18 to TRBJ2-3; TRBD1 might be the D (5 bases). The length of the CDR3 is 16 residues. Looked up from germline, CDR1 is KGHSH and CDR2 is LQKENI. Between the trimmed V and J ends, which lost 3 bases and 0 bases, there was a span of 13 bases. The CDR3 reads CASSPAARASTDTQYF. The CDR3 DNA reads TGTGCCAGCTCACCCGCTGCCAGGGCGAGCACAGATACGCAGTATTTT.

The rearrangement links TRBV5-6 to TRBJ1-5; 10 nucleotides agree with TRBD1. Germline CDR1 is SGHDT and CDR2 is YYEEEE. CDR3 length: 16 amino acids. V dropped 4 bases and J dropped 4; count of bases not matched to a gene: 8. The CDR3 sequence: CASSDVRTGGNQPQHF. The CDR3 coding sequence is TGTGCCAGCAGCGACGTACGGACAGGGGGTAATCAGCCCCAGCATTTT.

The DNA of the CDR3 is TGTGCCTGGAGTGTCAGGGGGAACATTCAGTACTTC. Translating gives CAWSVRGNIQYF. The gene calls are TRBV30 and TRBJ2-4; 7 bases align to TRBD1. Trimming at V came to 0 bases and at J to 7 bases, leaving 0 bases not matched to a gene. Germline lookup yields CDR1 GTSNPN and CDR2 SVGIG (reference sequence). The CDR3 consists of 12 residues.

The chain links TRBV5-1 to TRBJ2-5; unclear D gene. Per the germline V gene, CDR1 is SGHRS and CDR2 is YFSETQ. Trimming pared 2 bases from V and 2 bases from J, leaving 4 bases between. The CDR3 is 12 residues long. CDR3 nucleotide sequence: TGCGCCAGCAGCTTAGAACAAGAGACCCAGTACTTC. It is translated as CASSLEQETQYF.

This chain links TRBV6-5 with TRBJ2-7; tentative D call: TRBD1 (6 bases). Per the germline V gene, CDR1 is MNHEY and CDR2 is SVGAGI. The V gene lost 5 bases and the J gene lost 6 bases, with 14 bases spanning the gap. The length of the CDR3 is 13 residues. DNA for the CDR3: TGTGCCAGCAGTCGATCACAGGGCGGCGAGCAGTACTTC. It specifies CASSRSQGGEQYF.

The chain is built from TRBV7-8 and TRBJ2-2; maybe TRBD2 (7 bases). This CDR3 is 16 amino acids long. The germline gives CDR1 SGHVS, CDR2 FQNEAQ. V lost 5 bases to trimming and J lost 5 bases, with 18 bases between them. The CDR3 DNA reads TGTGCCAGCAGCCCCCCGGGGGGCAAGGTTACCGGGGAGCTGTTTTTT. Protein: CASSPPGGKVTGELFF. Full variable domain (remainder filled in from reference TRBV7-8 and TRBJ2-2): GAGVSQSPRYKVAKRGQDVALRCDPISGHVSLFWYQQALGQGPEFLTYFQNEAQLDKSGLPSDRFFAERPEGSVSTLKIQRTQQEDSAVYLCASSPPGGKVTGELFFGEGSRLTVL.

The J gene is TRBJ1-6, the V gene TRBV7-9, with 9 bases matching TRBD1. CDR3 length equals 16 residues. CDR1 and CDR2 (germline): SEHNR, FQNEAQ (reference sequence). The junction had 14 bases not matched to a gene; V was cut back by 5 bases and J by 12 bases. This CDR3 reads CASSPQPGQGIRPLHF. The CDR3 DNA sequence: TGTGCCAGCAGCCCCCAACCGGGACAGGGCATTAGACCCCTCCACTTT.

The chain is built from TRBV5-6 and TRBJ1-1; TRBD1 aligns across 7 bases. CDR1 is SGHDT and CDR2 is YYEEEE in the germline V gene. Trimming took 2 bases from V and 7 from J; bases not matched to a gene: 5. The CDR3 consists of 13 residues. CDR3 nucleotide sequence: TGTGCCAGCAGCTTTGTAGGGACAGATGAAGCTTTCTTT. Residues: CASSFVGTDEAFF.

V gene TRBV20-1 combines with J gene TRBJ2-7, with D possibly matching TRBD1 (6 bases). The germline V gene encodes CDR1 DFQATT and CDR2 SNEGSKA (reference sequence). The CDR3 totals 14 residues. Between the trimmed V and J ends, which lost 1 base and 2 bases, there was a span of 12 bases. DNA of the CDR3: TGCAGTGCTAGAGGAGGGGGAACTACCTACGAGCAGTACTTC. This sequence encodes CSARGGGTTYEQYF.

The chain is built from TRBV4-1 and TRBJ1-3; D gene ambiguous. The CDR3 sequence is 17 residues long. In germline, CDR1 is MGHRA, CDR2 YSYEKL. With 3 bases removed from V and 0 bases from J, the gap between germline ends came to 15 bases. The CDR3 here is CASSQGVSPNSGNTIYF. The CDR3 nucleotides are TGCGCCAGCAGCCAGGGAGTCAGTCCAAACTCTGGAAACACCATATATTTT.

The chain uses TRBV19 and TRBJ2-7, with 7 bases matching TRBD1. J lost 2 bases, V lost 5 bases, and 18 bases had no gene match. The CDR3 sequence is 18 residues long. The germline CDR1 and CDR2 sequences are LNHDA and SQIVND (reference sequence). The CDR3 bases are TGTGCCAGTAGTCCTAGACCCAACCGGGACAGCGCAGCCTACGAGCAGTACTTC. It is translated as CASSPRPNRDSAAYEQYF. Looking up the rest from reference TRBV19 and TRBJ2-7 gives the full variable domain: DGGITQSPKYLFRKEGQNVTLSCEQNLNHDAMYWYRQDPGQGLRLIYYSQIVNDFQKGDIAEGYSVSREKKESFPLTVTSAQKNPTAFYLCASSPRPNRDSAAYEQYFGPGTRLTVT.

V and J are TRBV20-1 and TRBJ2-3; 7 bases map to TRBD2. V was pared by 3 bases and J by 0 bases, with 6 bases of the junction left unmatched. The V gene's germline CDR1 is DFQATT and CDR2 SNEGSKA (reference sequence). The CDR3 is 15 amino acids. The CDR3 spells CSASFGAGSTDTQYF. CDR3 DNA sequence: TGCAGTGCTAGCTTTGGAGCGGGGAGCACAGATACGCAGTATTTT.

The chain's CDR3 is CASSPDRVEGYEQYF. CDR3 nucleotides: TGCGCCAGCAGCCCCGACCGGGTGGAGGGCTACGAGCAGTACTTC. The V and J genes are TRBV5-1 and TRBJ2-7; D possibly corresponds to TRBD2 (6 bases). The CDR3 is 15 residues long. CDR1 and CDR2 from the germline V gene are SGHRS and YFSETQ. Trimming stripped 4 bases from V and 3 bases from J, with 17 bases between.

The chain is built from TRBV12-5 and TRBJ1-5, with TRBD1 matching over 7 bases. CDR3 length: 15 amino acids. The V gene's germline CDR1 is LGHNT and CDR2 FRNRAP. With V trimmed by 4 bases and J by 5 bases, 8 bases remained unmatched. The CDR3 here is CASGYRGRPDQPQHF. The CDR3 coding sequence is TGTGCTAGTGGTTACAGGGGCCGGCCCGATCAGCCCCAGCATTTT.

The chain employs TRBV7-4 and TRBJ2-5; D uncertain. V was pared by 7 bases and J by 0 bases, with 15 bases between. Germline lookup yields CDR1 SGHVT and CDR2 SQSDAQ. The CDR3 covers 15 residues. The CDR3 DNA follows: TGTGCCAGCATCCTCCTTGCAGAGTACCAAGAGACCCAGTACTTC. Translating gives CASILLAEYQETQYF.

The CDR3 DNA reads as TGTGCCAGCAGCTTAGTCTCCCTCCTCTATGGCTACACCTTC. The encoded protein is CASSLVSLLYGYTF. This chain uses TRBV7-9 with TRBJ1-2; D unresolved. Deletions cut 1 base from V and 4 bases from J, with 10 bases between. The CDR3 contains 14 residues. Germline loops: CDR1 SEHNR, CDR2 FQNEAQ (reference sequence).